The present entry profiles one TCR beta chain with its context. The data are from a study of blood T cell repertoires in COVID-19. The overall study: Acute-phase and convalescent COVID-19 samples originated in the United States, Italy and Spain.

In assigning cohorts, the study relied on participant-reported clinical history. Here immunoSEQ multiplex PCR was the method, and the copy in TCRdb shows in-frame clones only, minus some. The sample records hundreds of thousands of clones, 87% being singletons. The source material was PBMCs or T cells enriched from blood (not recorded which). The sequence was collected from a woman younger than 30 who had recovered from COVID-19.

The CDR3 is CASSLKVGLEQYF. In DNA form, the CDR3 reads TGTGCCAGCAGCTTAAAAGTGGGACTCGAGCAGTACTTC. The chain uses TRBV7-3 and TRBJ2-7; perhaps TRBD2 as D (6 bases). Germline V CDR1 and CDR2: SGHTA, FQGTGA. The CDR3 totals 13 residues. V gave up 1 base and J gave up 6 bases, with 10 bases separating them.